Below are 12 T cell receptor beta chains sequenced from a single sample in a study of cytomegalovirus exposure and HLA in healthy donors. Vbeta (60) and Jbeta (13) primers were used in the PCR. TCRdb keeps only in-frame clones here, not all; method: immunoSEQ multiplex PCR. The sample includes roughly 290,000 clones, about 80% seen only once; the top ten take about 0.3%. The sequenced sample was PBMCs. These receptors all stem from a girl aged 2 to 10 in good health and CMV-seronegative.

The rearrangement uses TRBV5-1 and TRBJ2-1; 7 positions match TRBD2. Germline CDR1 SGHRS, CDR2 YFSETQ. The CDR3 is 16 residues long. The V segment lost 4 bases and the J segment 3 bases; nucleotides outside the gene matches: 10. The CDR3 nucleotides read TGCGCCAGCAGCGTGGTGGCGGGGGACTACTACAATGAGCAGTTCTTC. Translated: CASSVVAGDYYNEQFF.

The rearrangement links TRBV1 to TRBJ2-3; TRBD2, the D gene given by the table, was not confirmed from the DNA. TRBV1 is a pseudogene. The CDR3 length is 16 residues. In nucleotides, the CDR3 is TGCACCAGCAGCCACGGTCCTCAATCACGCACAGATACGCAGTATTTT. This gives the protein CTSSHGPQSRTDTQYF.

This clone occurred once. The junction shows a germline mismatch at one end, possibly a read error. The same CDR3 can be traced to other DNA sequences in this sample. The V call is TRBV2, the J call TRBJ1-5; 7 nucleotides agree with TRBD1. CDR1 and CDR2 from the germline V gene are SNHLY and FYNNEI. This CDR3 contains 15 residues. The CDR3 DNA follows: TGTGCCAGCAGCGAAGGGGGACAGAGCAATCAGCCCCAGCATTTT. Protein sequence: CASSEGGQSNQPQHF. The variable domain in full, with the rest retrieved from reference TRBV2 and TRBJ1-5, is EPEVTQTPSHQVTQMGQEVILRCVPISNHLYFYWYRQILGQKVEFLVSFYNNEISEKSEIFDDQFSVERPDGSNFTLKIRSTKLEDSAMYFCASSEGGQSNQPQHFGDGTRLSIL.

V and J are TRBV30 and TRBJ2-7; 8 bases are shared with TRBD2. The CDR3 runs 15 residues. Germline CDR1 and CDR2: GTSNPN and SVGIG (reference sequence). Germline trimming cut 0 bases from V and 4 bases from J; bases unmatched to any gene: 8. CDR3 sequence reads: CAWSVERERAYEQYF. The DNA of the CDR3 is TGTGCCTGGAGTGTAGAGCGGGAGAGGGCATACGAGCAGTACTTC.

The rearrangement uses TRBV7-7 and TRBJ2-5, with unresolved D. Germline values: CDR1 SSHAT, CDR2 FNYEAQ (reference sequence). The CDR3 is made up of 13 amino acids. Trimming stripped 5 bases from V and 5 bases from J, with 12 bases between. CDR3 DNA sequence: TGTGCCAGCAGCCCGGAATGGCGGGAGACCCAGTACTTC. Amino acid sequence: CASSPEWRETQYF.

The rearrangement uses TRBV7-9 and TRBJ2-7; 9 bases match TRBD1. V trimming: 5 bases; J trimming: 2 bases; junction bases outside the gene matches: 4. CDR1 is SEHNR, CDR2 FQNEAQ, per germline (reference sequence). This CDR3 region has 14 residues. The CDR3 region has the DNA TGTGCCAGCAGCACCCGGGACAGGGCCTACGAGCAGTACTTC. Its translation is CASSTRDRAYEQYF.

The genes are TRBV9 and TRBJ2-7, with 8 bases aligning to TRBD1. The CDR3 extends over 14 amino acids. The V and J ends lost 0 bases and 2 bases, in that order; junction bases with no gene match: 1. Germline V gene lookup returns CDR1 SGDLS and CDR2 YYNGEE. The CDR3 nucleotides are TGTGCCAGCAGCGTAGCGGGACAGGCCTACGAGCAGTACTTC. This sequence encodes CASSVAGQAYEQYF.

Note on this clone: Its ends do not fully match the called genes, so a read error is possible. At the DNA level, this CDR3 is encoded by other sequences in the same sample as well. The chain links TRBV2 to TRBJ2-2, with TRBD1 matching 7 bases. Germline V gene sequence: CDR1 SNHLY, CDR2 FYNNEI. The CDR3 has 14 residues. The CDR3, as DNA: TGCGCCAGCAGATGGGACAGTTACACCGGGGAGCTGTTTTTT. It encodes CASRWDSYTGELFF. Drawing the rest from reference TRBV2 and TRBJ2-2, the complete variable domain is EPEVTQTPSHQVTQMGQEVILRCVPISNHLYFYWYRQILGQKVEFLVSFYNNEISEKSEIFDDQFSVERPDGSNFTLKIRSTKLEDSAMYFCASRWDSYTGELFFGEGSRLTVL.

The chain links TRBV5-1 to TRBJ2-3; 7 nucleotides line up with TRBD2. V lost 4 bases, J lost 3 bases, and 14 bases stayed unmatched. This CDR3 is 17 amino acids long. Germline V lookup: CDR1 SGHRS, CDR2 YFSETQ. CDR3 in DNA: TGCGCCAGCAGCATTGGGCGTCCTAGCGGTATTACAGATACGCAGTATTTT. Encoded protein: CASSIGRPSGITDTQYF.

This clone has a single count. The chain employs TRBV7-6 and TRBJ2-3; maybe TRBD2 (5 bases). V lost 2 bases and J lost 2, with 17 bases in between. The germline gives CDR1 SGHVS, CDR2 FNYEAQ. The CDR3 has 17 residues. This chain's CDR3 is CASSLRRSGFHTDTQYF. For the CDR3, the DNA is TGTGCCAGCAGCTTACGTCGGTCGGGATTCCACACAGATACGCAGTATTTT.

The chain carries TRBV28 and TRBJ1-6, with a possible D match to TRBD1 (5 bases). This CDR3 region has 15 residues. Germline CDR1 reads MDHEN; CDR2 reads SYDVKM. V lost 4 bases and J lost 5, with 12 bases in between. CDR3 coding DNA: TGTGCCAGCAGTTGGCCAGGGTATGATAATTCACCCCTCCACTTT. This encodes CASSWPGYDNSPLHF.

The chain links TRBV28 to TRBJ2-7; 10 bases align to TRBD2. Trimming cost V 11 bases and J 2 bases; bases outside gene matches: 9. This CDR3 contains 14 residues. CDR1 and CDR2 from the germline V gene are MDHEN and SYDVKM. The CDR3 reads CASIAGGSPYEQYF. The CDR3 DNA reads TGTGCCTCGATAGCGGGAGGCTCTCCCTACGAGCAGTACTTC.